Listed below are T cell receptor beta chains from one sample, sequenced in a study of cytomegalovirus exposure and HLA in healthy donors. Measured with immunoSEQ multiplex PCR; TCRdb has only the in-frame clones, and not every one. The table includes about 210,000 clones, about 86% detected once. What was sequenced was PBMCs. The source is a man aged 40-49 years in good health and CMV-seropositive. Both conserved end residues are part of each CDR3. The D gene is left open where the match is weak. Size values are once, few and many counts, or a class for expanded clones, and some rows have none.

abundance | d_gene | j_gene | v_gene | CDR3aa | CDR3nt
. | . | TRBJ1-3 | TRBV5-6 | CASSTAGDTIGNTIYF | TGTGCCAGCAGCACGGCGGGGGACACGATTGGAAACACCATATATTTT
. | TRBD1 | TRBJ2-1 | TRBV5-1 | CASSPGTGLTFF | TGCGCCAGCAGCCCTGGGACAGGACTTACCTTCTTC
. | . | TRBJ2-7 | TRBV28 | CASSQIGSPPYEQYF | TGTGCCAGCAGTCAAATCGGGAGTCCCCCCTACGAGCAGTACTTC
. | . | TRBJ1-3 | TRBV27 | CASSLIGTTGNTIYF | TGTGCCAGCAGTTTAATTGGGACAACCGGAAACACCATATATTTT
. | TRBD1 | TRBJ2-7 | TRBV12-5 | CASGSPGTGGVYEQYF | TGTGCTAGTGGTTCCCCCGGGACAGGGGGGGTATACGAGCAGTACTTC
. | . | TRBJ1-6 | TRBV6-5 | CASSYGGGYNSPLHF | TGTGCCAGCAGTTACGGGGGGGGCTATAATTCACCCCTCCACTTT
. | TRBD1 | TRBJ1-5 | TRBV2 | CASSDTTGGDQPQHF | TGTGCCAGCAGTGATACGACAGGGGGGGATCAGCCCCAGCATTTT
. | . | TRBJ1-1 | TRBV5-1 | CASSLAAGRTQIF | TGCGCCAGCAGCTTGGCGGCAGGGAGGACCCAAATCTTT
few | TRBD1 | TRBJ1-4 | TRBV27 | CASSLYRGGNEKLFF | TGTGCCAGCAGTCTATACAGGGGCGGGAATGAAAAACTGTTTTTT
. | TRBD1 | TRBJ1-2 | TRBV7-9 | CASSRYGQEANYGYTF | TGTGCCAGCAGCCGCTATGGACAGGAAGCTAACTATGGCTACACCTTC
once | TRBD1 | TRBJ1-2 | TRBV6-5 | CASKGGQGFGYTF | TGTGCCAGCAAGGGGGGACAGGGGTTTGGCTACACCTTC
. | . | TRBJ1-1 | TRBV11-1 | CASSPHGAGMNTEAFF | TGTGCCAGCAGCCCCCATGGGGCTGGGATGAACACTGAAGCTTTCTTT
. | TRBD2 | TRBJ2-7 | TRBV6-5 | CASSYSRTRSTSEQYF | TGTGCCAGCAGTTACTCTCGGACTAGGTCGACAAGCGAGCAGTACTTC
. | . | TRBJ1-2 | TRBV5-1 | CASSPFEATYYGYTF | TGCGCCAGCAGCCCTTTCGAAGCCACCTACTATGGCTACACCTTC
. | TRBD1 | TRBJ2-7 | TRBV11-2 | CASSRGQESSYEQYF | TGTGCCAGCAGCAGGGGACAGGAGAGCTCCTACGAGCAGTACTTC
. | TRBD2 | TRBJ2-7 | TRBV7-8 | CASSSSSGRFYEQYF | TGTGCCAGCAGCTCTTCTAGCGGGAGGTTCTACGAGCAGTACTTC
. | . | TRBJ1-2 | TRBV2 | CASSEVAVLNYGYTF | TGTGCCAGCAGTGAAGTGGCAGTCCTCAACTATGGCTACACCTTC
few | . | TRBJ1-2 | TRBV11-2 | CASSLDLGDDYGYTF | TGTGCCAGCAGCTTAGATCTAGGTGACGACTATGGCTACACCTTC